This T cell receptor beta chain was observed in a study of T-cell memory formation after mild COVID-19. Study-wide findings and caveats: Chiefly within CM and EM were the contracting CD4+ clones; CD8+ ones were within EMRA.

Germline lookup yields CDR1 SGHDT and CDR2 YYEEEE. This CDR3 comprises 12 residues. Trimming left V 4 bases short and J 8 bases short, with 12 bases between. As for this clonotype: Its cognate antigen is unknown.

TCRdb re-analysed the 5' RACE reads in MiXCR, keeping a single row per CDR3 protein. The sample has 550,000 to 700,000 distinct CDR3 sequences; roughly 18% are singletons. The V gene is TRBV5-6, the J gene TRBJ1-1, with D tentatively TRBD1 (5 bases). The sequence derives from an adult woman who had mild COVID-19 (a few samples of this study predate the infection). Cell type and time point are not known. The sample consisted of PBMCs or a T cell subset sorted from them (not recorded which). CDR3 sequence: CASSQAGPEAFF. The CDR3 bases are TGTGCCAGCAGCCAAGCGGGGCCGGAAGCTTTCTTT.